The 17 T cell receptor beta chains reported below all come from one sample, sequenced in a study of blood T cell repertoires in COVID-19 (dated by TCRdb to the early 2020s). The protocol used for the library was the immunoSEQ multiplex PCR assay. TCRdb took this table from immuneACCESS and kept in-frame rearrangements with V and J called. Such tables lack part of the clones; where checked against another copy, unresolved V genes explain under half of the gap, and the rest is unexplained. The sample table lists about 130,000 clones, around three quarters of them with a count of one. Clones ranked in the top ten supply 9.5% to 14% of the sample. Input material: peripheral blood. These TCRs come from a human donor in a cohort sampled during active COVID-19.

The chain uses TRBV5-4 and TRBJ2-2; TRBD2 agrees at 8 bases. Germline lookup yields CDR1 SGHNT and CDR2 YYREEE (reference sequence). J lost 6 bases, V lost 7 bases, and 8 bases had no gene match. The CDR3 has 14 residues. The DNA of the CDR3 is TGTGCCAGCCGGCTAGCGGGCGGTGCCGGGGAGCTGTTTTTT. It specifies CASRLAGGAGELFF.

The chain recombines TRBV28 with TRBJ1-5; D not resolved. The V gene lost 5 bases and the J gene lost 1 base, with 18 bases spanning the gap. The germline V gene has CDR1 MDHEN and CDR2 SYDVKM. CDR3 length: 17 residues. CDR3 protein: CASSPTSLGGSNQPQHF. CDR3 DNA sequence: TGTGCCAGCAGTCCTACCTCCCTTGGAGGAAGCAATCAGCCCCAGCATTTT.

The chain is built from TRBV5-1 and TRBJ2-5; TRBD2 matches at 7 bases. Germline V gene data show CDR1 as SGHRS and CDR2 as YFSETQ. CDR3 length equals 15 residues. With 4 bases clipped from V and 1 base from J, the junction kept 7 bases outside the gene matches. CDR3 sequence (DNA): TGCGCCAGCAGCCCTATCGGGGGGTCCCAAGAGACCCAGTACTTC. Protein: CASSPIGGSQETQYF.

The chain recombines TRBV19 with TRBJ1-4, with TRBD1 as a possible D gene (6 bases). Trimming removed 0 bases at V and 8 bases at J, with 13 bases between. Looked up from germline, CDR1 is LNHDA and CDR2 is SQIVND (reference sequence). The CDR3 contains 15 residues. The DNA of the CDR3 is TGTGCCAGTAGTATAGAGACAGGAGGCGCGGAAAAACTGTTTTTT. It encodes CASSIETGGAEKLFF.

J is TRBJ1-6 and V is TRBV2; D may be TRBD1 (6 bases). Trimming took off 1 base at V and 7 bases at J, with 11 bases between the two ends. This CDR3 region has 15 residues. Germline loops: CDR1 SNHLY, CDR2 FYNNEI. DNA for the CDR3: TGTGCCAGCAGTGAAGGCGGCAGGGGCAATTCACCCCTCCACTTT. Its translation: CASSEGGRGNSPLHF.

CDR3 in amino acids: CASSRQDRGSYEQYF. CDR3 in DNA: TGTGCCAGTAGTCGGCAAGACAGGGGCTCCTACGAGCAGTACTTC. This chain joins TRBV19 and TRBJ2-7, with 8 bases aligning to TRBD1. The germline V gene has CDR1 LNHDA and CDR2 SQIVND (reference sequence). This CDR3 region has 15 residues. The ends lost 5 bases at V and 0 bases at J; junction bases unmatched: 6.

The chain employs TRBV7-8 and TRBJ1-1; 7 bases agree with TRBD1. V trimming: 5 bases; J trimming: 4 bases; junction bases outside the gene matches: 10. The germline V gene encodes CDR1 SGHVS and CDR2 FQNEAQ. This CDR3 is 15 amino acids long. CDR3 sequence: CASSPYRGTGTEAFF. The CDR3 DNA sequence: TGTGCCAGCAGCCCCTACAGGGGAACAGGCACTGAAGCTTTCTTT.

The chain has TRBV7-6 and TRBJ2-2, with D maybe TRBD1 (6 bases). V was clipped by 4 bases and J by 1 base, with 16 bases between them. Germline V gene sequence: CDR1 SGHVS, CDR2 FNYEAQ. This CDR3 has 17 amino acids. The CDR3 DNA reads TGTGCCAGCAGCTCTTGGGGGCCAAGAGAGAACACCGGGGAGCTGTTTTTT. Translated, it gives CASSSWGPRENTGELFF. Supplemented by reference TRBV7-6 and TRBJ2-2, the full variable domain reads GAGVSQSPRYKVTKRGQDVALRCDPISGHVSLYWYRQALGQGPEFLTYFNYEAQQDKSGLPNDRFSAERPEGSISTLTIQRTEQRDSAMYRCASSSWGPRENTGELFFGEGSRLTVL.

The count of this clone is one. The CDR3 bases are TGTGCCATCAGTGAGTCTCCGGGACAGTATGGTTCACCCCTCCACTTT. Translated, it gives CAISESPGQYGSPLHF. The chain employs TRBV10-3 and TRBJ1-6, with TRBD1 matching 7 bases. In germline, CDR1 is ENHRY, CDR2 SYGVKD. V lost 0 bases, J lost 9 bases, and 8 bases stayed unmatched. The CDR3 length is 16 residues.

This clone appeared a single time. The chain is built from TRBV3-1 (or the pseudogene TRBV3-2) and TRBJ2-7, with D perhaps matching TRBD2 (5 bases). With 2 bases removed from V and 6 bases from J, the gap between germline ends came to 17 bases. Germline V gives CDR1 LGHDT, CDR2 YNNKEL (reference sequence). CDR3 length equals 15 residues. For the CDR3, the DNA is TGTGCCAGCAGCCAAAAGGCGGGCTGGAGTTTCGAGCAGTACTTC. Encoded protein: CASSQKAGWSFEQYF.

The V gene is TRBV30, the J gene TRBJ1-5, with D possibly being TRBD1 (6 bases). CDR3 length equals 14 residues. Trimming took 2 bases from V and 6 from J, leaving 14 bases between them. The germline gives CDR1 GTSNPN, CDR2 SVGIG (reference sequence). CDR3: CAWSRNGGFQPQHF. Here the CDR3 DNA reads TGTGCCTGGAGTAGGAATGGGGGCTTTCAGCCCCAGCATTTT.

The rearrangement joins TRBV4-1 to TRBJ1-6; 11 bases are shared with TRBD1. Germline V CDR1 and CDR2: MGHRA, YSYEKL. Trimming at V came to 3 bases and at J to 8 bases, leaving 6 bases not matched to a gene. This CDR3 has 16 amino acids. In DNA form, the CDR3 reads TGCGCCAGCAGCCACTCTAGGACAGGGGGCGATTCACCCCTCCACTTT. This encodes CASSHSRTGGDSPLHF.

CDR3 sequence (DNA): TGTGCCAGCCGGATAGCGGGGGGCTCCTACGAGCAGTACTTC. It is translated as CASRIAGGSYEQYF. The chain has TRBV5-4 and TRBJ2-7, with 10 bases matching TRBD2. In germline, CDR1 is SGHNT, CDR2 YYREEE (reference sequence). The CDR3 is 14 amino acids. Unmatched junction bases numbered 4, after V lost 7 bases and J lost 0 bases.

V is TRBV12-3 or TRBV12-4 and J is TRBJ2-7; no clear D. Trimming removed 4 bases from V and 3 bases from J, with 7 bases in between. The CDR3 is 12 amino acids. The CDR3 nucleotides are TGTGCCAGCAGTTCCAACAGCTACGAGCAGTACTTC. Its protein product is CASSSNSYEQYF.

The V call is TRBV6-5, the J call TRBJ1-1, with D perhaps matching TRBD1 (5 bases). Trimming cost V 7 bases and J 5 bases, with 14 bases left between them. This CDR3 contains 13 residues. Germline V gene data show CDR1 as MNHEY and CDR2 as SVGAGI. The chain's CDR3 is CASIKGRGTEAFF. The CDR3 bases are TGTGCCAGCATCAAAGGAAGGGGTACTGAAGCTTTCTTT.

The rearrangement uses TRBV2 and TRBJ2-1; 9 bases fit TRBD1. CDR3 length: 15 residues. CDR1 is SNHLY, CDR2 FYNNEI, per germline. The J segment lost 1 base and the V segment lost 7 bases, leaving 5 bases of the junction unmatched. The DNA of the CDR3 is TGTGCCAGCATCCCGGGACAGGGTTCCTACAATGAGCAGTTCTTC. This codes for CASIPGQGSYNEQFF.

Note on this clone: With a much larger clone just one base away, this may be a read error. The chain carries TRBV7-9 and TRBJ1-1; 7 bases line up with TRBD1. V lost 5 bases and J lost 5; bases outside the gene matches: 2. CDR1 SEHNR and CDR2 FQNEAQ come from the germline V gene (reference sequence). CDR3 size: 12 residues. CDR3: CASSQQGTEAFF. The CDR3 region has the DNA TGTGCCAGCAGCCAACAGGGGACTGAAGCTTTCTTT.